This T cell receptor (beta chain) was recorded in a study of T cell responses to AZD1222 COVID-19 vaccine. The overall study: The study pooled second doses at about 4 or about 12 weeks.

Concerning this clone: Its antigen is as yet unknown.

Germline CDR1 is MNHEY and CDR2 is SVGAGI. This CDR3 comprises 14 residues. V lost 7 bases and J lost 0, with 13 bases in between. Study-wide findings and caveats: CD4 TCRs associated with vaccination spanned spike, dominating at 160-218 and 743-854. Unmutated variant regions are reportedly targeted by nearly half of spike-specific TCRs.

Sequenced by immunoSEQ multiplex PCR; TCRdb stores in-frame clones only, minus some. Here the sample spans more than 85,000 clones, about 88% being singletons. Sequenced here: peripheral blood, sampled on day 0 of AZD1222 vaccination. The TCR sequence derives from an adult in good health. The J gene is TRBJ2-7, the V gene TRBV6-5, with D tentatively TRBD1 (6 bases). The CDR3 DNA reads TGTGCCAGCAAGCGACAGGAAGCCTCCTACGAGCAGTACTTC. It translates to CASKRQEASYEQYF.